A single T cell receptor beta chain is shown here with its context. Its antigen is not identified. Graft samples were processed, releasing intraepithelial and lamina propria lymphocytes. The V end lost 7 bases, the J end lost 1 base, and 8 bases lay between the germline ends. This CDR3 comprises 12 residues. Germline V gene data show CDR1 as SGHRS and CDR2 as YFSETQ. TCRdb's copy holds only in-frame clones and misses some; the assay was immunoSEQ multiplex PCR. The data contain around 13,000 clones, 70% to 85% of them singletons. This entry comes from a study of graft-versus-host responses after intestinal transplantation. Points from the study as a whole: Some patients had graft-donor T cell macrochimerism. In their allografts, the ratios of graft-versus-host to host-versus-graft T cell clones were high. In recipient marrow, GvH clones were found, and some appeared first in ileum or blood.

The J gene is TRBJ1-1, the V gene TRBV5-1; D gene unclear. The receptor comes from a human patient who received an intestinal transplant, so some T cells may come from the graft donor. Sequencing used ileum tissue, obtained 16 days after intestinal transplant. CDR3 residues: CASSNPNTEAFF. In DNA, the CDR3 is TGCGCCAGCTCTAACCCGAACACTGAAGCTTTCTTT.